The 18 T cell receptor beta chains below come from one sample, sequenced in a study of blood T cells in healthy people across ages. Sample-barcoded 5' priming and a J-beta primer mix drove a second PCR of roughly 6 to 12 cycles. TCRdb re-called the 5' RACE reads with MiXCR, one entry per CDR3 protein. The sample includes some 900,000 distinct CDR3 sequences, roughly 48% of them seen just once. The sequencing input was blood. The receptors were sampled from a man in his thirties or forties in good health.

The V gene is TRBV15, the J gene TRBJ2-5, with unresolved D. V was clipped by 0 bases and J by 5 bases, with 10 bases between them. The CDR3 is 14 residues long. The germline gives CDR1 LNHNV, CDR2 YYDKDF (reference sequence). The CDR3 spells CATSRDKAAETQYF. CDR3 DNA sequence: TGTGCCACCAGCAGAGATAAAGCTGCGGAGACCCAGTACTTC.

The rearrangement links TRBV9 to TRBJ2-7; TRBD1 matches 9 bases. Trimming cost V 0 bases and J 4 bases; bases outside gene matches: 5. Germline V gives CDR1 SGDLS, CDR2 YYNGEE. There are 15 residues in the CDR3. In DNA, the CDR3 is TGTGCCAGCAGCGTAGCCACAGGGGGCGAGTACGAGCAGTACTTC. Protein: CASSVATGGEYEQYF.

The chain carries TRBV2 and TRBJ1-4; D unresolved. The germline V gene encodes CDR1 SNHLY and CDR2 FYNNEI. The CDR3 is made up of 16 amino acids. V lost 1 base and J 0 bases, leaving 9 bases between the germline ends. The CDR3 region is CASSEEWVATNEKLFF. The CDR3 DNA is TGTGCCAGCAGTGAAGAATGGGTCGCAACTAATGAAAAACTGTTTTTT.

V usage is TRBV4-1 and J usage is TRBJ2-7, with 7 bases aligning to TRBD2. J lost 0 bases, V lost 3 bases, and 11 bases had no gene match. The length of the CDR3 is 17 residues. CDR1 and CDR2 from the germline V gene are MGHRA and YSYEKL. CDR3 sequence: CASSHDPQASGSYEQYF. DNA for the CDR3: TGCGCCAGCAGCCATGACCCACAGGCTAGCGGCTCCTACGAGCAGTACTTC.

The chain recombines TRBV7-3 with TRBJ2-5, with 8 bases fitting TRBD1. The CDR3 loop spans 16 amino acids. Looked up from germline, CDR1 is SGHTA and CDR2 is FQGTGA. The ends lost 5 bases at V and 11 bases at J; junction bases unmatched: 19. CDR3 in amino acids: CASSTTTDRGHHEQYF. CDR3 bases: TGTGCCAGCAGCACAACAACCGACAGGGGCCATCATGAGCAGTACTTC.

The chain's CDR3 is CASSQRGQGGIQETQYF. Written as DNA, the CDR3 is TGTGCCAGCAGCCAGAGAGGACAGGGGGGTATCCAAGAGACCCAGTACTTC. The rearrangement links TRBV11-3 to TRBJ2-5; TRBD1 matches at 10 bases. Germline CDR1 reads SGHNT; CDR2 reads YENEEA. This CDR3 spans 17 amino acids. V was pared by 5 bases and J by 1 base, with 10 bases of the junction left unmatched.

With respect to this clonotype: This may stem from a read error, because a much larger clone lies one nucleotide away. The gene calls are TRBV11-2 and TRBJ2-7, with TRBD1 identical over 8 bases. The J call is doubtful: the DNA matches TRBJ2-5 better. Germline loops: CDR1 SGHAT, CDR2 FQNNGV. The CDR3 sequence is 15 residues long. As DNA, the CDR3 is TGTGCCAGCAGCCTACTGACGGGACAGGAGGGGACCCAGTACTTC. It translates to CASSLLTGQEGTQYF.

The rearrangement joins TRBV27 to TRBJ1-5; D not certain. Per germline, CDR1 MNHEY and CDR2 SMNVEV (reference sequence). Between the trimmed V and J ends, which lost 1 base and 2 bases, there was a span of 6 bases. The CDR3 totals 14 residues. The CDR3 coding sequence is TGTGCCAGCAGTTTATTCCAGGGCAATCAGCCCCAGCATTTT. This translates into CASSLFQGNQPQHF.

The chain carries TRBV20-1 and TRBJ2-3; the match to TRBD2 covers 14 bases. Germline CDR1 reads DFQATT; CDR2 reads SNEGSKA (reference sequence). The CDR3 extends over 14 amino acids. The ends lost 4 bases at V and 5 bases at J; junction bases unmatched: 2. The CDR3 DNA reads as TGCAGTGCTACTGGGACTAGCGGGGGAGATACGCAGTATTTT. Its protein product is CSATGTSGGDTQYF.

V is TRBV5-1 and J is TRBJ1-6, with 8 bases fitting TRBD1. Per the germline V gene, CDR1 is SGHRS and CDR2 is YFSETQ. Trimming took 4 bases from V and 12 from J; bases not matched to a gene: 6. The CDR3 runs 13 residues. The CDR3 nucleotides are TGCGCCAGCAGCGCCGGACAGGGCGAACCCCTCCACTTT. It encodes CASSAGQGEPLHF.

CDR3 loop: CASSPVGVTNTEAFF. CDR3 DNA: TGTGCCAGCAGCCCAGTTGGGGTTACGAACACTGAAGCTTTCTTT. This chain joins TRBV7-9 and TRBJ1-1; D is undetermined. V was pared by 5 bases and J by 1 base, with 14 bases between. Looked up from germline, CDR1 is SEHNR and CDR2 is FQNEAQ (reference sequence). The CDR3 contains 15 residues.

The chain couples TRBV30 to TRBJ2-7; possibly TRBD1 for D (5 bases). CDR1 is GTSNPN and CDR2 is SVGIG in the germline V gene (reference sequence). The CDR3 is 13 amino acids. V lost 0 bases to trimming and J lost 7 bases, with 13 bases between them. The CDR3 region has the DNA TGTGCCTGGAGTGTAGGCAGGGCAGGAGAGCAGTACTTC. It specifies CAWSVGRAGEQYF. Supplemented by reference TRBV30 and TRBJ2-7, the full variable domain reads SQTIHQWPATLVQPVGSPLSLECTVEGTSNPNLYWYRQAAGRGLQLLFYSVGIGQISSEVPQNLSASRPQDRQFILSSKKLLLSDSGFYLCAWSVGRAGEQYFGPGTRLTVT.

The chain employs TRBV24-1 and TRBJ2-1; the D is unclear. The ends were cut back, 4 bases at V and 10 bases at J, with 10 bases in the middle. Looked up from germline, CDR1 is KGHDR and CDR2 is SFDVKD. This CDR3 region has 12 residues. The CDR3 DNA is TGTGCCACCAGTGACCCAGCGCAGGAGCAGTTCTTC. Protein product: CATSDPAQEQFF.

The rearrangement joins TRBV30 to TRBJ2-5; 8 bases fit TRBD1. Trimming cost V 3 bases and J 3 bases; bases outside gene matches: 9. The CDR3 length is 15 residues. The germline CDR1 and CDR2 sequences are GTSNPN and SVGIG (reference sequence). CDR3 nucleotides: TGTGCCTGGAGGACAGGGGCGATTTTAGAAGAGACCCAGTACTTC. The encoded protein is CAWRTGAILEETQYF.

The rearrangement links TRBV2 to TRBJ1-5, with a tentative D call TRBD1 (5 bases). V gave up 7 bases and J gave up 1 base, with 17 bases separating them. This CDR3 region has 16 residues. The V gene's germline CDR1 is SNHLY and CDR2 FYNNEI. CDR3 DNA sequence: TGTGCCAGCATCCGAGAGAGTAGGACAAGCAATCAGCCCCAGCATTTT. Residues: CASIRESRTSNQPQHF. Full variable domain (outside the CDR3, taken from reference TRBV2 and TRBJ1-5): EPEVTQTPSHQVTQMGQEVILRCVPISNHLYFYWYRQILGQKVEFLVSFYNNEISEKSEIFDDQFSVERPDGSNFTLKIRSTKLEDSAMYFCASIRESRTSNQPQHFGDGTRLSIL.

This clonotype appeared many times. This chain connects TRBV7-2 to TRBJ2-3, with a possible D match to TRBD2 (6 bases). From germline, CDR1 is SGHTA and CDR2 FQGNSA. This CDR3 has 13 amino acids. Trimming cost V 1 base and J 6 bases, with 8 bases left between them. This CDR3 reads CASSLERVDTQYF. CDR3 in DNA: TGTGCCAGCAGCTTAGAGCGGGTGGATACGCAGTATTTT.

V gene TRBV4-1 combines with J gene TRBJ2-5; D is perhaps TRBD2 (5 bases). Trimming took off 1 base at V and 2 bases at J, with 11 bases between the two ends. Germline V CDR1 and CDR2: MGHRA, YSYEKL. The CDR3 has 15 residues. Here the CDR3 reads CASSQAGSVQETQYF. Written as DNA, the CDR3 is TGCGCCAGCAGCCAAGCGGGGTCGGTTCAAGAGACCCAGTACTTC.

The chain employs TRBV9 and TRBJ2-3, with TRBD2 matching over 7 bases. The germline CDR1 and CDR2 sequences are SGDLS and YYNGEE. The junction had 9 bases not matched to a gene; V was cut back by 0 bases and J by 5 bases. This CDR3 is 16 amino acids long. The CDR3 here is CASSVDPGLILDTQYF. In DNA, the CDR3 is TGTGCCAGCAGCGTAGACCCGGGACTAATTCTAGATACGCAGTATTTT.